Described below is a single T cell receptor (beta chain) sequence and its context. Antigen: not known. In the PCR, 60 Vbeta and 13 Jbeta primers were used. Clones were read by immunoSEQ multiplex PCR, and TCRdb kept only the in-frame ones, dropping some. The sample consists of some 140,000 clones, around 80% of them appearing once. It was healthy bone marrow donors who served as donors. This sample was included in a study of cytomegalovirus exposure and HLA in healthy donors. Overall study findings and caveats: For TCR beta chains, V- and J-gene trimming was later linked to a missense DCLRE1C variant. Cytomegalovirus-associated TCR beta chains were listed, numbering roughly 150. In an earlier analysis, productive rearrangement rates for most beta V segments clustered near 90% or 30%.

The length of the CDR3 is 16 residues. Germline CDR1 and CDR2: MNHNS and SASEGT. V was clipped by 4 bases and J by 2 bases, with 17 bases between them. The V gene is TRBV6-1, the J gene TRBJ1-2, with D possibly being TRBD1 (6 bases). This clonotype was sampled from a woman aged 40-49 years in good health and CMV-seronegative. Material for sequencing was PBMCs. The CDR3 nucleotides are TGTGCCAGCAGTGCAAGGGGGGGGAGAGCGAACTATGGCTACACCTTC. This translates into CASSARGGRANYGYTF.